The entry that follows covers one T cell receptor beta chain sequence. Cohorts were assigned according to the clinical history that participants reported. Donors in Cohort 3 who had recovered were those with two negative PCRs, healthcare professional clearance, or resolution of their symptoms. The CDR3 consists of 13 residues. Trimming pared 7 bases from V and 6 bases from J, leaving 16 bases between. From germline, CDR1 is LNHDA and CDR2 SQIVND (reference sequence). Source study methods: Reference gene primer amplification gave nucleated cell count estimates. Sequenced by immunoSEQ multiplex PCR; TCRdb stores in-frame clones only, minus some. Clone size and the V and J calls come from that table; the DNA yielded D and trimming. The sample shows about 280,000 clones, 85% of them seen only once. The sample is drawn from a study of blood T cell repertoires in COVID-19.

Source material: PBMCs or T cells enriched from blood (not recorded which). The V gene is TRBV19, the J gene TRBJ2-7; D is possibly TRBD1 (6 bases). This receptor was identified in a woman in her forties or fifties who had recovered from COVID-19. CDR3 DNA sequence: TGTGCCAGTAAGGCGCCAGGGGTAGGCGAGCAGTACTTC. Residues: CASKAPGVGEQYF.